The clone carrying this T cell receptor (beta chain) was counted at least ten times. This entry comes from a study of T cells in Graves' hyperthyroidism and ophthalmopathy. The investigators amplified TCR beta CDR3 regions from RNA transcripts. TCR CDR3 underwent first-round RT-PCR with the HTBI primer set. TCRdb re-analysed the multiplex PCR reads in MiXCR, keeping a single row per CDR3 protein. The profile covers hundreds of thousands of distinct CDR3 sequences, with roughly 14% appearing a single time and 13% to 15% taken by the ten largest. There are 13 residues in the CDR3. Trimming removed 4 bases at V and 1 base at J, with 7 bases between. The germline gives CDR1 KGHSH, CDR2 LQKENI. Patients aged 18 to 65 with hyperthyroidism were newly diagnosed, with duration under 2 months. Uncontrolled infection, other autoimmune disease, pregnancy and lactation each barred patients from inclusion. Source material for PBMCs was roughly 10 ml fresh peripheral blood.

The clonotype comes from a woman younger than 30 with Graves' hyperthyroidism. What was sequenced was blood. The chain has TRBV18 and TRBJ1-1; perhaps TRBD1 as D (5 bases). CDR3 region: CASSRGENTEAFF. DNA of the CDR3: TGTGCCAGCTCACGGGGCGAGAACACTGAAGCTTTCTTT.